This entry concerns a single T cell receptor (beta chain). The antigen is unknown. Template material for amplifying TCR beta CDR3 regions consisted of RNA transcripts. First-round RT-PCR with HTBI primers amplified the TCR CDR3 region. TCRdb re-analysed the multiplex PCR reads in MiXCR, keeping a single row per CDR3 protein. The sample shows about 98,000 distinct CDR3 sequences, 35% to 50% of them seen only once. CDR3 length equals 14 residues. Germline CDR1 SEHNR, CDR2 FQNEAQ (reference sequence). V dropped 5 bases and J dropped 6 bases, with 13 bases sitting between them. The data were obtained in a study of T cells in Graves' hyperthyroidism and ophthalmopathy. Regarding the study as a whole: Patients with ophthalmopathy were separated from those with stable hyperthyroidism by a 13 V-J model.

When ophthalmopathy did not progress within 18 months, Graves' hyperthyroidism was considered stable. It was uncontrolled infection, other autoimmune disease, pregnancy or lactation that excluded patients. This clonotype was sampled from a young woman with Graves' hyperthyroidism. The source material was peripheral blood or thyroid tissue (not recorded which). V usage is TRBV7-9 and J usage is TRBJ1-4, with D maybe TRBD1 (5 bases). The CDR3 coding sequence is TGTGCCAGCAGCGATCCCCAGGGCGATGAAAAACTGTTTTTT. It translates to CASSDPQGDEKLFF.